This T cell receptor (beta chain) stems from a study of metastatic and nonmetastatic thyroid tumors. Not a single patient had been given any form of treatment at any point before undergoing thyroid surgery. Germline CDR1 is SGHRS and CDR2 is YFSETQ. The ends were cut back, 3 bases at V and 1 base at J, with 16 bases in the middle. The CDR3 is 17 amino acids. Ten or more counts support this clone. TCRdb redid the clone calls on the PCR reads using MiXCR. This table has tens of thousands of clones, approximately 15% appearing once. This TCR was recovered from a female donor with papillary thyroid cancer or a benign thyroid nodule (not recorded which). Some clones in this sample may be carry-over from other donors' samples. V gene TRBV5-1 combines with J gene TRBJ2-2, with a weak D call TRBD2 (6 bases). Sequenced sample: blood. CDR3 loop: CASSSPVRGRNTGELFF. The CDR3 DNA follows: TGCGCCAGCAGCTCGCCTGTCCGGGGGAGGAACACCGGGGAGCTGTTTTTT.